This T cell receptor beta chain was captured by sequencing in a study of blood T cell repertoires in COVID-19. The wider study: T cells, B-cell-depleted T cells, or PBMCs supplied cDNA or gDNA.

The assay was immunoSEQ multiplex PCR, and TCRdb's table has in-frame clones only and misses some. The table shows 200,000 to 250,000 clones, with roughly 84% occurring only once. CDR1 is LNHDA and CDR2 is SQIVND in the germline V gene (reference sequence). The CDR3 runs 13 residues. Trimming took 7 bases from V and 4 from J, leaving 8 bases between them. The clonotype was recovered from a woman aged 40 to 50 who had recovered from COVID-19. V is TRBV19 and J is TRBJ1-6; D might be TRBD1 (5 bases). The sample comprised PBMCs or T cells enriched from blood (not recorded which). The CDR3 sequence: CASTGVYNSPLHF. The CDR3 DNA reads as TGTGCCAGTACGGGGGTGTATAATTCACCCCTCCACTTT.